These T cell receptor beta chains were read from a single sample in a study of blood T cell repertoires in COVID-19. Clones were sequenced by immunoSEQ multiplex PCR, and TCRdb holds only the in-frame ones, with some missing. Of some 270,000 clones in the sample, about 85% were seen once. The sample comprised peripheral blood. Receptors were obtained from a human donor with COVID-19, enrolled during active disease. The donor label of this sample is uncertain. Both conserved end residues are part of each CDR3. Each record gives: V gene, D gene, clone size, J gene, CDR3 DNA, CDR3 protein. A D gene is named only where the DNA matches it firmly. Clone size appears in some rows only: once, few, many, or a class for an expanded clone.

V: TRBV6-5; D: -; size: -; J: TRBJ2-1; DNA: TGTGCCAGCAACTGGCGGCTAGACTACAATGAGCAGTTCTTC; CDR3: CASNWRLDYNEQFF
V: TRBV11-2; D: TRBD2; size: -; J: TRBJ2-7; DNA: TGTGCCAGCAGCTTAGCGTCAAATGGGAGGGTGGCAGTGGGGGAGCAGTACTTC; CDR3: CASSLASNGRVAVGEQYF
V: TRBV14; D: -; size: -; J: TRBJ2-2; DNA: TGTGCCAGCAGCCAAGAGGCGACTTTGAACACCGGGGAGCTGTTTTTT; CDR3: CASSQEATLNTGELFF
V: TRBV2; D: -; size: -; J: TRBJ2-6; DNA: TGTGCCAGCAGTGTTCGGGATATCTCTGGGGCCAACGTCCTGACTTTC; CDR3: CASSVRDISGANVLTF
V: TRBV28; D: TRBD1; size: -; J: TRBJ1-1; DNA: TGTGCCAGCGGGACAGGACAGATGAACACTGAAGCTTTCTTT; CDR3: CASGTGQMNTEAFF
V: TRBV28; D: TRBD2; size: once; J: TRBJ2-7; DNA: TGTGCCAGCAGTTTATCGGCGGGAGCGCGATACGAGCAGTACTTC; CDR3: CASSLSAGARYEQYF
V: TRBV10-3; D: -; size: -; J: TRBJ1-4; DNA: TGTGCCATCAGTGAGTCGGGAAACCCAGGGCAAGATGGCGAAAAACTGTTTTTT; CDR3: CAISESGNPGQDGEKLFF
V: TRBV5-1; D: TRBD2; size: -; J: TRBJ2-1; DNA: TGCGCCAGCAGCCCAAACCTACTAGCGGGAGCCTCCAATGAGCAGTTCTTC; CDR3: CASSPNLLAGASNEQFF
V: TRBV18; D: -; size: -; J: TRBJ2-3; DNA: TGTGCCAGCTCGAGCGGGCAAGGGGTCACAGATACGCAGTATTTT; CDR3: CASSSGQGVTDTQYF
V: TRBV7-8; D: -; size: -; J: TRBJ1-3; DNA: TGTGCCAGCAGCTTATCCCGCTCTGGAAACACCATATATTTT; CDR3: CASSLSRSGNTIYF
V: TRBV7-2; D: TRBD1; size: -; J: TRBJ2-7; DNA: TGTGCCAGCAGCTCCCGGGGACAGGGGAGCTCCTACGAGCAGTACTTC; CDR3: CASSSRGQGSSYEQYF
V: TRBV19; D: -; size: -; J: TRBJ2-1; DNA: TGTGCCAGTAGTTTCATTTCGGTTGTCGGTCGCTCCTACAATGAGCAGTTCTTC; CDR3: CASSFISVVGRSYNEQFF
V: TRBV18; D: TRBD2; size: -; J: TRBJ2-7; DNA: TGTGCCAGCTCACCTACTAGCGGCTCCTACGAGCAGTACTTC; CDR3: CASSPTSGSYEQYF
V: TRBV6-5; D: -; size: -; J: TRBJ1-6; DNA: TGTGCCAGCGGCCGCGGGGGGGGCGATAATTCACCCCTCCACTTT; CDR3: CASGRGGGDNSPLHF
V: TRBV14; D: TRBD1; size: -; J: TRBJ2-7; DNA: TGTGCCAGCAGCCAACCACCCCGGACAGGGGTGGGTTCCTACGAGCAGTACTTC; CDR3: CASSQPPRTGVGSYEQYF
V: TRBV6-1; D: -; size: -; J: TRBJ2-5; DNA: TGTGCCAGCAGTGAAGCAGGGAGTCAAACGGGGGAGACCCAGTACTTC; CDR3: CASSEAGSQTGETQYF
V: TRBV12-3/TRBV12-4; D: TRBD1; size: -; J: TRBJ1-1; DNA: TGTGCCACCCAGGGGGGATGGAGCACTGAAGCTTTCTTT; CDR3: CATQGGWSTEAFF
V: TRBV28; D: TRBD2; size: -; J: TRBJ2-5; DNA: TGTGCCAGCAGTTTGGGGGGGACGTTGGAGACCCAGTACTTC; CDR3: CASSLGGTLETQYF
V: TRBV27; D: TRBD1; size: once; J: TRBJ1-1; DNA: TGTGCCAGCAGCCGCTCGGGACAGCTGGCTGAAGCTTTCTTT; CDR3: CASSRSGQLAEAFF
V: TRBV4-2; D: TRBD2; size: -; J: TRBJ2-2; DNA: TGTGCCAGCAGCCAGACGTGGACTAGCGGGAGGGGGGACACCGGGGAGCTGTTTTTT; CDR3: CASSQTWTSGRGDTGELFF
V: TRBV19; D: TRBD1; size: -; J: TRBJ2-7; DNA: TGTGCCAGTAGTATAGATCTAGGGACAGGGGGCAAGCAGTACTTC; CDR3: CASSIDLGTGGKQYF
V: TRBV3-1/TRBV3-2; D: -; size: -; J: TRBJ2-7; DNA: TGTGCCAGCAGCCAGATTCCCGGAGGGGCCTACGAGCAGTACTTC; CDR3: CASSQIPGGAYEQYF
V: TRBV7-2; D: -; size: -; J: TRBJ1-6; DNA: TGTGCCAGCAGCTCAGCCACAGACACTCCCAATTCACCCCTCCACTTT; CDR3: CASSSATDTPNSPLHF
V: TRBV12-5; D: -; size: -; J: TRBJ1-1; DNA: TGTGCTAGTGGTCTCAGACAGATGAACACTGAAGCTTTCTTT; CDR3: CASGLRQMNTEAFF
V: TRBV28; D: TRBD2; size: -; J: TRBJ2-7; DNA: TGTGCCAGCAGTTTATCTAGCGGGATTGAGTACTTC; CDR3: CASSLSSGIEYF
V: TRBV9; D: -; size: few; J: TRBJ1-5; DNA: TGTGCCAGCAGCGTACGAGCAGGGGAAGATCAGCCCCAGCATTTT; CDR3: CASSVRAGEDQPQHF
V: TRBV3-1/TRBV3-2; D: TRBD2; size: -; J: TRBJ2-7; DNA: TGTGCCAGCGGGCGGGAGGGTGATTACTACGAGCAGTACTTC; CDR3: CASGREGDYYEQYF
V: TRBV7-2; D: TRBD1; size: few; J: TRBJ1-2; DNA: TGTGCCAGCAGCTTACCCGGTTGGGGACAGGGGGCATGGGGCTACACCTTC; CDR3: CASSLPGWGQGAWGYTF
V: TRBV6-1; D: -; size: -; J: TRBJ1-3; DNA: TGTGCCAGCAGTGAAGCCCGCGGGGTGCTGGGAAACACCATATATTTT; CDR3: CASSEARGVLGNTIYF
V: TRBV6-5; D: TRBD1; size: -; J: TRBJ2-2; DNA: TGTGCCAGCAGTTTGTGGGACAGGTCAGGGGAGCTGTTTTTT; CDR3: CASSLWDRSGELFF
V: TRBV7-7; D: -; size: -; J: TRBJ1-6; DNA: TGTGCTAGCAGCTTAGACGGGGGTGGCAATTCACCCCTCCACTTT; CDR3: CASSLDGGGNSPLHF
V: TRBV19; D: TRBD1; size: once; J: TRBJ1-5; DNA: TGTGCCAGTACGACAGGGGCCTCTAATCAGCCCCAGCATTTT; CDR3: CASTTGASNQPQHF
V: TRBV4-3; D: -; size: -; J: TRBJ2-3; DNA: TGCGCCAGCAGCCAAGATCATACAGGGTGGCAATCTTGGTATACGCAGTATTTT; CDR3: CASSQDHTGWQSWYTQYF
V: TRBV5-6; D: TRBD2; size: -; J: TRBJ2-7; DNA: TGTGCCAGCAGCTTGGCGTTAGCGGGAGCCTACGAGCAGTACTTC; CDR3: CASSLALAGAYEQYF
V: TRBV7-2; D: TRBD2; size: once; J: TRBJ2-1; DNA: TGTGCCAGCAGCTTAGTGGCGGGAGAACCCCCCTACAATGAGCAGTTCTTC; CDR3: CASSLVAGEPPYNEQFF
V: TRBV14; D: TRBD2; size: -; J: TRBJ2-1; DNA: TGTGCCAGCAGCCGAGAGTGGGGGGGAGCCTGGAATGAGCAGTTCTTC; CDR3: CASSREWGGAWNEQFF
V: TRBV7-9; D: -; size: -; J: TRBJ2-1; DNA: TGTGCCAGCAGCTTTGACAGACATGAGCAGTTCTTC; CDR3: CASSFDRHEQFF
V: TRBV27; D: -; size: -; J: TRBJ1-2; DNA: TGTGCCAGCAACCCCTCTGGTTCTGTAGCCGGCTACACCTTC; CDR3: CASNPSGSVAGYTF
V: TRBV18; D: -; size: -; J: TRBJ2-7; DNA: TGTGCCAGCTCACCCTTACAGGGCGCCTACGAGCAGTACTTC; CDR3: CASSPLQGAYEQYF
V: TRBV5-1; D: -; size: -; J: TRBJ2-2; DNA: TGCGCCAGCAGCCCTTCGGGTTCCGGGACGGGGGCCGGGGAGCTGTTTTTT; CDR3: CASSPSGSGTGAGELFF